This T cell receptor beta chain originates from a study of Ad26.COV2.S vaccination and SARS-CoV-2 variants. Across the study: As a participant in COV1001, the donor was in the Ad26.COV2.S trial arm. In the study, Ad26.COV2.S was injected intramuscularly once, or twice 56 days apart.

Treatment in this sample: over 15 received Ad26.COV2.S at low or high dose, single or two shots; 5 received placebo; per-sample allocation not given. All samples were drawn on day 63, counting from the first vaccine or placebo injection. This person who donated was an adult of 18-55 years in Boston. Repertoires were generated with immunoSEQ multiplex PCR, while TCRdb's copy carries only in-frame clones and drops some. Of some 420,000 clones listed, 70% to 90% are singletons. V lost 7 bases, J lost 3 bases, and 5 bases stayed unmatched. Germline loops: CDR1 SQVTM, CDR2 ANQGSEA. This CDR3 has 14 residues.

J is TRBJ2-1 and V is TRBV29-1; 11 bases are a match to TRBD2. The source is a person aged 18-65 years who received the Ad26.COV2.S COVID-19 vaccine or a placebo. Source: peripheral blood, taken in a trial of Ad26.COV2.S vaccine versus placebo. The CDR3 coding sequence is TGCAGCGCTCGGGGGACTAGCGGCTACAATGAGCAGTTCTTC. Its protein product is CSARGTSGYNEQFF.